This T cell receptor beta chain was observed in a study of shared clonotypes between healthy human individuals. Here immunoSEQ multiplex PCR was the method, and the copy in TCRdb shows in-frame clones only, minus some. The data contain around 1.1 million clones, 77% of them singletons. V was pared by 3 bases and J by 8 bases, with 11 bases between. The germline CDR1 and CDR2 sequences are MGHRA and YSYEKL. The CDR3 loop spans 13 amino acids. The sample comprised memory CD4+ T cells from PBMCs. Subset described: CD45RA-negative fraction. The rearrangement uses TRBV4-1 and TRBJ2-1, with D maybe TRBD1 (5 bases). The TCR comes from a man aged 18 to 29 in good health. Some clones in this sample may be carry-over from other donors' samples. The CDR3 sequence is CASSQGLEYEQFF. The CDR3 DNA follows: TGCGCCAGCAGCCAGGGGCTAGAGTATGAGCAGTTCTTC.